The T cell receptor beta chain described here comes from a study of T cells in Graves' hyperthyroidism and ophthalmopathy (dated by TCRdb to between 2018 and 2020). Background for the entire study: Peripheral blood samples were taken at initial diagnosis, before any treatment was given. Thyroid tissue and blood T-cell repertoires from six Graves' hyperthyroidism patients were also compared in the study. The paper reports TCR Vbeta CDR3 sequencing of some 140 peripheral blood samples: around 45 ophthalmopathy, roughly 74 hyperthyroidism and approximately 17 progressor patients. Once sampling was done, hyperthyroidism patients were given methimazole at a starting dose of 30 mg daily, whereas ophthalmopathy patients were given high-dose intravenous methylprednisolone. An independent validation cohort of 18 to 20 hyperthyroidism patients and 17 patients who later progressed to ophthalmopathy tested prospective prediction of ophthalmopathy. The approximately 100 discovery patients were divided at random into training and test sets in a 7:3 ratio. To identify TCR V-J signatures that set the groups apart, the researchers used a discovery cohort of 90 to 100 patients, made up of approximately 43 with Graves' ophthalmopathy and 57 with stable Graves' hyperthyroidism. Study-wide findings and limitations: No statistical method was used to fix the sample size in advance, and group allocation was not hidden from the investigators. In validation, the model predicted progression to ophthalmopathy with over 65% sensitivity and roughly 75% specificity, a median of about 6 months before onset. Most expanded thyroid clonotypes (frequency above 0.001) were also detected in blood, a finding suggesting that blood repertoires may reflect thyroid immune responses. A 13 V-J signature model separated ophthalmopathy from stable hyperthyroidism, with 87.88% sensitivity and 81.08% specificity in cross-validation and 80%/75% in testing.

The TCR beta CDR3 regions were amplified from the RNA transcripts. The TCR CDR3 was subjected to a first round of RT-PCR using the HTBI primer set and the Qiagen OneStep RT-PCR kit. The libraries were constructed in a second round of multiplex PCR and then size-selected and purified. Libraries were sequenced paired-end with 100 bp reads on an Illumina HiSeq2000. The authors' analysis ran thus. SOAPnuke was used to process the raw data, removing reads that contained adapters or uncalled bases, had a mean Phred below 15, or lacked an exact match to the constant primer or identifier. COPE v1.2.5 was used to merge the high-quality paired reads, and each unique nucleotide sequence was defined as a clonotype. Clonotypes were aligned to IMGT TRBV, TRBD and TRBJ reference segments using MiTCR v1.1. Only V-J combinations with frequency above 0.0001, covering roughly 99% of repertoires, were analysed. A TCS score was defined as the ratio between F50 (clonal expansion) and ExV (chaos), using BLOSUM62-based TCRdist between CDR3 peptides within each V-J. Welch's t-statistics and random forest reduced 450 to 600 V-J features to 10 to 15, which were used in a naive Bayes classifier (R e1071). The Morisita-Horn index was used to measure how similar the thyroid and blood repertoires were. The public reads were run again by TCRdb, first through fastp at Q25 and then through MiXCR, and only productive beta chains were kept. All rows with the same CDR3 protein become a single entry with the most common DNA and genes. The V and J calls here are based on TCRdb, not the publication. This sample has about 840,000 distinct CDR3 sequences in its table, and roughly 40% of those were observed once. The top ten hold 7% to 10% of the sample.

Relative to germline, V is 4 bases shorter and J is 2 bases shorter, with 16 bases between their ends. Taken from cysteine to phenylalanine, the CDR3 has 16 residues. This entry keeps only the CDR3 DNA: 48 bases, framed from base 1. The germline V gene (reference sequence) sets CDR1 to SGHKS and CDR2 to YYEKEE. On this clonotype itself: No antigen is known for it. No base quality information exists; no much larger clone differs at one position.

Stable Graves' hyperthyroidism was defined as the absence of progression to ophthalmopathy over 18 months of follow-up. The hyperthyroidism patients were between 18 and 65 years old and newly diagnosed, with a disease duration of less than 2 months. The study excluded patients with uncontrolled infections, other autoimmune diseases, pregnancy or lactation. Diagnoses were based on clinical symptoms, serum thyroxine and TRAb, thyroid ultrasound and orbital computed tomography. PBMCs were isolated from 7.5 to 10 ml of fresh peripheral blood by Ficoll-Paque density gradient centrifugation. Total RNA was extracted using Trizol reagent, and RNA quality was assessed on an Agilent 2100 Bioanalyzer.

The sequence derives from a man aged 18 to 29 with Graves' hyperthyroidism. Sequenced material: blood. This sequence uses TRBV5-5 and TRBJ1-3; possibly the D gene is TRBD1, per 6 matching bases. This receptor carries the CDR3 CASSTLRGTAGNTIYF. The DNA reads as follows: TGTGCCAGCAGCACGCTCAGGGGTACGGCTGGAAACACCATATATTTT.